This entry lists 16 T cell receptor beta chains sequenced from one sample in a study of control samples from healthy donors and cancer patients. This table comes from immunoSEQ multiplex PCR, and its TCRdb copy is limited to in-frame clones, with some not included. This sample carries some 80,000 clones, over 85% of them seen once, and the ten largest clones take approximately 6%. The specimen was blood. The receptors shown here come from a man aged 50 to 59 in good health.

CDR3 protein: CASSTHGTSGSSYNEQFF. CDR3 DNA: TGTGCCAGCAGCACGCACGGGACTAGCGGGAGCTCCTACAATGAGCAGTTCTTC. The gene calls are TRBV7-2 and TRBJ2-1; 14 bases fit TRBD2. There are 18 residues in the CDR3. V shed 5 bases and J 0 bases; nucleotides not matched to a gene: 6. CDR1 and CDR2 (germline): SGHTA, FQGNSA.

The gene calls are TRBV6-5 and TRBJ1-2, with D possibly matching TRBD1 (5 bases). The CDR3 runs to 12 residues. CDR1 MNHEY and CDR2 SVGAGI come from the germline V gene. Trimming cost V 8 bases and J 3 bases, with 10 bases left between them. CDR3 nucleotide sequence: TGTGCCAGCTCCGACAGTCACTATGGCTACACCTTC. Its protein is CASSDSHYGYTF.

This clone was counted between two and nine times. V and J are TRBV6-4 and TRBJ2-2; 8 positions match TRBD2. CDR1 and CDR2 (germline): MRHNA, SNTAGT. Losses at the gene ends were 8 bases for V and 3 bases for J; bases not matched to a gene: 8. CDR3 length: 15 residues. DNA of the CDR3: TGTGCCAGCGGAACCGGGACTAGTGACACCGGGGAGCTGTTTTTT. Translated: CASGTGTSDTGELFF.

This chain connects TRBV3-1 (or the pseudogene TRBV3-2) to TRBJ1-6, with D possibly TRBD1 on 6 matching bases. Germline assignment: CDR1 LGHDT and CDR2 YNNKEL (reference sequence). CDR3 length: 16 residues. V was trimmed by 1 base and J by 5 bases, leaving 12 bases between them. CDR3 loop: CASSQVRGIDNSPLHF. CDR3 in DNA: TGTGCCAGCAGCCAAGTAAGGGGGATCGATAATTCACCCCTCCACTTT.

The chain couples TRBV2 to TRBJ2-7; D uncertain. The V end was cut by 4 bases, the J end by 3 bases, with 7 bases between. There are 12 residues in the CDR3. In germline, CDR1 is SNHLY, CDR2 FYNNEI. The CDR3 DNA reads TGTGCCAGCAGTGCCGTTTTCTACGAGCAGTACTTC. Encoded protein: CASSAVFYEQYF.

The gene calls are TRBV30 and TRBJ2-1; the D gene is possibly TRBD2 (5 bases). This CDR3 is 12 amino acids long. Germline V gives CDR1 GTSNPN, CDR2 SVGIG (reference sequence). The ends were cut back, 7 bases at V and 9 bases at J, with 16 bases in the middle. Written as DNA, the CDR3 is TGTGCCTTCCCTAGCCAGATGGGTGAGCAGTTCTTC. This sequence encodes CAFPSQMGEQFF.

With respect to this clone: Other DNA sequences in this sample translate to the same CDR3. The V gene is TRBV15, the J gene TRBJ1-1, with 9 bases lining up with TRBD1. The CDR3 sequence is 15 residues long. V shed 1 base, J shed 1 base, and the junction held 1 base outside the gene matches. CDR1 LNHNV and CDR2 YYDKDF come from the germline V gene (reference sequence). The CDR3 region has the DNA TGTGCCACCAGCAGAGCGGGACAGGGGAACACTGAAGCTTTCTTT. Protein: CATSRAGQGNTEAFF.

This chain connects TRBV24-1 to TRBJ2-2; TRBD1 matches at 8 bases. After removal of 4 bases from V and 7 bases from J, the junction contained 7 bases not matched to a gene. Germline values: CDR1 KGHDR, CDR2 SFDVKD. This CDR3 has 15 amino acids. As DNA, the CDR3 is TGTGCCACCAGTGACCGACAGGGGTGGTTCGGGGAGCTGTTTTTT. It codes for CATSDRQGWFGELFF.

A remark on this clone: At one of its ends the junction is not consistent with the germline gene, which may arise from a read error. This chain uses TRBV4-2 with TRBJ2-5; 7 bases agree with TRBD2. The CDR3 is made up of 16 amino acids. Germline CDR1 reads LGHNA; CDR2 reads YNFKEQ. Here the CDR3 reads CVSSQDSLAEKETQYF. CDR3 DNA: TGTGTCAGCAGCCAAGACAGTCTAGCGGAAAAAGAGACCCAGTACTTC.

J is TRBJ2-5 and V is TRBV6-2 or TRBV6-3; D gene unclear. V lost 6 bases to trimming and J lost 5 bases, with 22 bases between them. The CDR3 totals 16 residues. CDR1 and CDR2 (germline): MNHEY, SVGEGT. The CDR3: CASSRTIDGVDETQYF. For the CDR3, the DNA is TGTGCCAGCAGCCGCACTATAGATGGCGTGGACGAGACCCAGTACTTC.

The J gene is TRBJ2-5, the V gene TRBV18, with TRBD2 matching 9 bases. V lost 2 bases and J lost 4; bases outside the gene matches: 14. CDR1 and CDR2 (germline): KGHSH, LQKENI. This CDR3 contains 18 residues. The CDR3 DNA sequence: TGTGCCAGCTCACCAGCCCCAGGGGGTAGCGGGGGTCGAGAGACCCAGTACTTC. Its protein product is CASSPAPGGSGGRETQYF.

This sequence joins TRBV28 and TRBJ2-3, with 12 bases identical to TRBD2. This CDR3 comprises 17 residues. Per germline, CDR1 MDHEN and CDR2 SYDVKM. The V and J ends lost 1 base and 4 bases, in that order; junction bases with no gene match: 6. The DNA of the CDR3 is TGTGCCAGCAGTTTATCTAGCGGGGGGGCCTCCGCAGATACGCAGTATTTT. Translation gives CASSLSSGGASADTQYF.

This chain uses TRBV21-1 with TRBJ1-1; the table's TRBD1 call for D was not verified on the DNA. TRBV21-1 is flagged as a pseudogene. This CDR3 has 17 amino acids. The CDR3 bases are TGTGCCAGCAGCAAAGAAGGCAGGGATGGTTTGGACACTGAAGCTTTCTTT. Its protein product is CASSKEGRDGLDTEAFF.

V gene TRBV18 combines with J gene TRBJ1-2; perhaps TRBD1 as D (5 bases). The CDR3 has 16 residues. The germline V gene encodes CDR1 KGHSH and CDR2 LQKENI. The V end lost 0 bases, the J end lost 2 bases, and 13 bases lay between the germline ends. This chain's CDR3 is CASSPPVAGGNYGYTF. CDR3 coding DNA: TGTGCCAGCTCACCACCGGTGGCCGGGGGAAACTATGGCTACACCTTC.

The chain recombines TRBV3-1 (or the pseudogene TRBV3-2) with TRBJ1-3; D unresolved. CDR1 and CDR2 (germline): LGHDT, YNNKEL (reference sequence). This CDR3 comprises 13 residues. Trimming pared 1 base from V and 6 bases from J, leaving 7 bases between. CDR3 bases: TGTGCCAGCAGCCAAGCGATTGCAAACACCATATATTTT. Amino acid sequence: CASSQAIANTIYF.

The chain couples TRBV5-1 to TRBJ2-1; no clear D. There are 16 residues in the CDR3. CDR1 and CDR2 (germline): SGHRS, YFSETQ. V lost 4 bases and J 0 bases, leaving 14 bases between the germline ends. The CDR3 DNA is TGCGCCAGCAGCCTTCAAGCTGTCAGCTCCTACAATGAGCAGTTCTTC. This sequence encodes CASSLQAVSSYNEQFF. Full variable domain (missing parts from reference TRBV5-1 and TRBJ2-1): KAGVTQTPRYLIKTRGQQVTLSCSPISGHRSVSWYQQTPGQGLQFLFEYFSETQRNKGNFPGRFSGRQFSNSRSEMNVSTLELGDSALYLCASSLQAVSSYNEQFFGPGTRLTVL.